What follows is one T cell receptor (beta chain) and its context. The sample originates from a study of blood T cell repertoires in COVID-19. As for the study in general: COVID-19 samples, acute and convalescent, were from the United States, Italy and Spain.

The repertoire was sequenced with immunoSEQ multiplex PCR; TCRdb's copy has only in-frame clones and lacks some. The table shows 150,000 to 200,000 clones, with 70% to 90% occurring only once. This sequence originates from a human donor in a cohort sampled during active COVID-19. Sequencing input: peripheral blood.

In DNA, the CDR3 is TGTGCCAGCAGCCTAAGACTAGCGGGTGGCACAGATACGCAGTATTTT. Protein sequence: CASSLRLAGGTDTQYF. The rearrangement links TRBV3-1 (or the pseudogene TRBV3-2) to TRBJ2-3; 10 bases fit TRBD2. Germline V gives CDR1 LGHDT, CDR2 YNNKEL (reference sequence). J gave up 1 base and V 4 bases, and 5 bases lay outside the gene matches. CDR3 size: 16 residues.